These 7 T cell receptor beta chains were sequenced from one sample in a study of T cell responses to AZD1222 COVID-19 vaccine. Profiled with immunoSEQ multiplex PCR; TCRdb holds only in-frame clones, not every one. The repertoire holds about 180,000 clones, with about 91% as singletons. The material was peripheral blood, obtained 28 days after the second AZD1222 dose. Receptors originate from an adult who received the AZD1222 COVID-19 vaccine.

The J gene is TRBJ1-1, the V gene TRBV7-2; a weak D match, TRBD1 (5 bases). The germline gives CDR1 SGHTA, CDR2 FQGNSA. The CDR3 is 14 amino acids. V was cut by 2 bases and J by 4 bases, with 11 bases left in between. The CDR3 DNA follows: TGTGCCAGCAGCTTAAAGGGGCTTAGCACTGAAGCTTTCTTT. This sequence encodes CASSLKGLSTEAFF.

This chain connects TRBV6-2 or TRBV6-3 to TRBJ1-1; D is undetermined. This CDR3 is built from 17 residues. The V gene lost 0 bases and the J gene lost 6 bases, with 20 bases spanning the gap. CDR1 and CDR2 from the germline V gene are MNHEY and SVGEGT. CDR3 region: CASSYSIANRGLAEAFF. The CDR3 nucleotides are TGTGCCAGCAGTTACTCGATCGCCAACCGGGGTTTGGCTGAAGCTTTCTTT.

The chain employs TRBV11-2 and TRBJ2-4; D is possibly TRBD1 (6 bases). The V end was cut by 5 bases, the J end by 9 bases, with 8 bases between. CDR1 and CDR2 from the germline V gene are SGHAT and FQNNGV. The CDR3 loop spans 11 amino acids. The DNA of the CDR3 is TGTGCCAGCAGCCAAGGGGGCATTCAGTACTTC. It codes for CASSQGGIQYF.

The chain has TRBV3-1 (or the pseudogene TRBV3-2) and TRBJ2-5; D not certain. CDR1 and CDR2 (germline): LGHDT, YNNKEL (reference sequence). With 4 bases removed from V and 5 bases from J, the gap between germline ends came to 14 bases. This CDR3 contains 14 residues. The DNA for the CDR3 is TGTGCCAGCAGCCTCCCACCGTTGGTTGAGACCCAGTACTTC. Its translation is CASSLPPLVETQYF.

The V call is TRBV10-1, the J call TRBJ1-3, with 7 positions matching TRBD1. V was clipped by 7 bases and J by 2 bases; unmatched bases: 8. In germline, CDR1 is WNHNN, CDR2 SYGVQD (reference sequence). The CDR3 totals 15 residues. CDR3 sequence reads: CASIWTGPAGNTIYF. Here the CDR3 DNA reads TGCGCCAGCATTTGGACAGGCCCCGCTGGAAACACCATATATTTT.

The V gene is TRBV7-2, the J gene TRBJ2-5; the D gene is possibly TRBD1 (7 bases). The V gene lost 3 bases and the J gene lost 4 bases, with 15 bases spanning the gap. Germline values: CDR1 SGHTA, CDR2 FQGNSA. The CDR3 length is 15 residues. For the CDR3, the DNA is TGTGCCAGCAGCTTTTCGACAGGGCGGGGAGAGACCCAGTACTTC. Its translation: CASSFSTGRGETQYF.

This clone was counted between two and nine times. V gene TRBV6-5 combines with J gene TRBJ1-5; the match to TRBD1 covers 9 bases. This CDR3 has 13 amino acids. V dropped 5 bases and J dropped 6; count of bases not matched to a gene: 2. CDR1 MNHEY and CDR2 SVGAGI come from the germline V gene. This chain's CDR3 is CASSTQGAQPQHF. CDR3 nucleotide sequence: TGTGCCAGCAGTACACAGGGGGCTCAGCCCCAGCATTTT.